This TCR beta chain was found in a study of T cells in Graves' hyperthyroidism and ophthalmopathy. Study observations and caveats: Ophthalmopathy was model-predicted a median roughly six months pre-onset. Blood held most thyroid clonotypes expanded above 0.001 frequency.

This clonotype appeared many times. Antigen unknown. The germline V and J ends were trimmed by 7 bases and 0 bases, with 10 bases remaining between them. The CDR3 is 13 residues long. Amplification yielded TCR beta CDR3 regions, with RNA transcripts as the source. Researchers ran a first-round RT-PCR on the TCR CDR3 using the HTBI primer set. TCRdb used MiXCR to reprocess the multiplex PCR reads, holding one entry per CDR3 protein. The repertoire includes about 360,000 distinct CDR3 sequences, about 19% of them detected once, and 3.7% sits in the top ten. This chain uses TRBV12-3 or TRBV12-4 with TRBJ2-7; no firm D call. Sequencing used blood. This TCR was sampled from a young woman with Graves' hyperthyroidism. CDR3 DNA: TGTGCCAGCACCGGAAGCTTCTCCTACGAGCAGTACTTC. Amino acid sequence: CASTGSFSYEQYF.